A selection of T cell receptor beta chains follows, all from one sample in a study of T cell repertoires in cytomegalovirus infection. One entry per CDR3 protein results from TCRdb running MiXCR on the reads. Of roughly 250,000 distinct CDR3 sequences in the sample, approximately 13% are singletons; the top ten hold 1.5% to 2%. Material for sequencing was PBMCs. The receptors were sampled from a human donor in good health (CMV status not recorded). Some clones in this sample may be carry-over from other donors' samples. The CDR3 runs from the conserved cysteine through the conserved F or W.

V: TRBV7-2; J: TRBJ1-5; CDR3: CASSLGAGRVSQPQHF
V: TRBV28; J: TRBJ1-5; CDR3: CASSFLGVQPQHF
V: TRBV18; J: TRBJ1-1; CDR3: CASSPDRPEAFF
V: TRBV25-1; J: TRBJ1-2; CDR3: CASSDYSVRGGYTF
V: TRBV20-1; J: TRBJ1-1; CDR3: CSAVGQGSTEAFF
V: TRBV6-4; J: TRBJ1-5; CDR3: CASSDGQGMDQPQHF
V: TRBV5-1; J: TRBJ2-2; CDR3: CASSLDSATGELFF
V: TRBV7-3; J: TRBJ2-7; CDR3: CASSSTGVGEQYF
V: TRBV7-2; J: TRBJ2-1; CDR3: CASSLVMGPGNNEQFF
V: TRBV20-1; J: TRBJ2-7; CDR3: CSAPLAGVPYEQYF
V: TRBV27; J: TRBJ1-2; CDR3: CASSDADRANYGYTF
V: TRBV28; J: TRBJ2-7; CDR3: CASSLTSGSINEQYF
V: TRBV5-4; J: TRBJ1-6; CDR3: CASSPSGQPHNSPLHF
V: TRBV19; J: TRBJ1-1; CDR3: CASTRQRNTEAFF
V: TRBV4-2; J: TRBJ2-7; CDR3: CASSQDRGQGTSGSLEQYF
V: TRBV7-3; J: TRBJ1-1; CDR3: CASSLEGEGTEAFF
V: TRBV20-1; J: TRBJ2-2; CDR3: CSAGPGLAVTGELFF
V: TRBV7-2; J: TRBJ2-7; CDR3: CASSETVFPIEQYF
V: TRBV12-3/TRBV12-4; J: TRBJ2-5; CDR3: CASRSGIGETQYF
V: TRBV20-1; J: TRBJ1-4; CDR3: CSASKDATNEKLFF
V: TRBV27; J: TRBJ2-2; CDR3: CASTIVGRPVVGELFF
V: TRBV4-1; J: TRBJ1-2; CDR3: CASSQLPGPGDGYTF
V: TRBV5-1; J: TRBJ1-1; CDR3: CASTRERGYTEAFF
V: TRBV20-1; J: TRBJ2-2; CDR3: CSASLAGTGELFF
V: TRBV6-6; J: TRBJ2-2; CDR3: CASGGLVSGELFF
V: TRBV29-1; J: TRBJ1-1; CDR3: CSGQGAQNTEAFF
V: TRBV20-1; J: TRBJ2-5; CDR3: CSARIPAGGLQETQYF
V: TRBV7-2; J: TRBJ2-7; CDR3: CASSPSRDSYEQYF
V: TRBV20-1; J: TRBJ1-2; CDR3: CSARDGQGISYGYTF
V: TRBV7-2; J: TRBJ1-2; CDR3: CASSPYRDRGYTF
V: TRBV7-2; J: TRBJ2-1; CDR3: CASSFGRYNEQFF
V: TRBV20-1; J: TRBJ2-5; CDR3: CSGADEETQYF
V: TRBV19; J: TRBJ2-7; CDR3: CASRRDRGPSYEQYF
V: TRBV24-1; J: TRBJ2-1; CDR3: CATGGDSGSVYNEQFF
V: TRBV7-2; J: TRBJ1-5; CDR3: CASTLATGTGNHRPQHF
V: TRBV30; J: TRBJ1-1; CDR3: CAWTEGRGTEAFF
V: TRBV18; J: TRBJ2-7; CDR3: CASSPLWSGAGTYEQYF
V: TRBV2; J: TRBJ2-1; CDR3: CASKQSSYNEQFF
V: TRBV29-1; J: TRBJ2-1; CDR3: CSVETSGGTEQFF
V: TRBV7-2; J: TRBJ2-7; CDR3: CASSAQTWKQYF
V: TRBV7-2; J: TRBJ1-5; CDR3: CASSLSAQPQHF
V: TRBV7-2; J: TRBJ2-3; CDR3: CASSTPSGRAGTDTQYF
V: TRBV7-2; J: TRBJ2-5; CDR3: CASSIERKTQYF
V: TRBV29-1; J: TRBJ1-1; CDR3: CSVPAGAGGQNTEAFF
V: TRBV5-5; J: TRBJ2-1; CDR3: CASSSYGGDNEQFF
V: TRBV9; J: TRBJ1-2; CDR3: CASSGQGHGYTF
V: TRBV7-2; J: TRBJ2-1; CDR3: CASSLDGLGVNEQFF
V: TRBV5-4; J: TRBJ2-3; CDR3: CASSSQTSGRSDTQYF
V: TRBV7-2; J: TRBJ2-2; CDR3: CASSLIGVANTGELFF
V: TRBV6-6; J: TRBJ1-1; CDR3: CASVSRDSGNTEAFF
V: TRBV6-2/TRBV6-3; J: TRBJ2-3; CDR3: CASKRGPGTDTQYF
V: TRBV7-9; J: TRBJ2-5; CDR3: CASSLGAGAETQYF
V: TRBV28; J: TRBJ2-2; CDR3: CASRGQVRTSGRTEDTGELFF
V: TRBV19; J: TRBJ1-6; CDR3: CASSIGNNSPLHF
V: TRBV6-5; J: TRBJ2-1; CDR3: CASSYSKHGNIDEQFF
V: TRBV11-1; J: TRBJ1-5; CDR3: CASSLVQDQPQHF
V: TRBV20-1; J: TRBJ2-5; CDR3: CSASRTAQETQYF